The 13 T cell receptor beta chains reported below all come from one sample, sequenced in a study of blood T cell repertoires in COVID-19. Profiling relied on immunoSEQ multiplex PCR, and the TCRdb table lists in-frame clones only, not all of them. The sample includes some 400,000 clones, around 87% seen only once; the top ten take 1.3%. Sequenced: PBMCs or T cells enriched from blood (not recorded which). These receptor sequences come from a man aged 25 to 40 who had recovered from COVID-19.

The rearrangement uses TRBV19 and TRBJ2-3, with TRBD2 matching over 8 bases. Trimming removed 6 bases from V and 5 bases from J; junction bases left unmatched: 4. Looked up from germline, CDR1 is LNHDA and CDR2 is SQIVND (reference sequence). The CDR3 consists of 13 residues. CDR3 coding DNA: TGTGCCAGTAGACGGGCGGGGGGAGATACGCAGTATTTT. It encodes CASRRAGGDTQYF.

As DNA, the CDR3 is TGTGCCAGCTCACCACGTCAGGGGGAAGATTCACCCCTCCACTTT. It yields the protein CASSPRQGEDSPLHF. V gene TRBV18 combines with J gene TRBJ1-6; TRBD1 aligns across 7 bases. Per germline, CDR1 KGHSH and CDR2 LQKENI. This CDR3 comprises 15 residues. The ends lost 1 base at V and 8 bases at J; junction bases unmatched: 5.

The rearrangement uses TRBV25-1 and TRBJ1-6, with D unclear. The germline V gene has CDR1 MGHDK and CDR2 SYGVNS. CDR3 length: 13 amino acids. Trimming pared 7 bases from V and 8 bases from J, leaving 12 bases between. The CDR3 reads CASTYSGYSPLHF. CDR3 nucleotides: TGTGCCAGCACTTACTCGGGGTATTCACCCCTCCACTTT.

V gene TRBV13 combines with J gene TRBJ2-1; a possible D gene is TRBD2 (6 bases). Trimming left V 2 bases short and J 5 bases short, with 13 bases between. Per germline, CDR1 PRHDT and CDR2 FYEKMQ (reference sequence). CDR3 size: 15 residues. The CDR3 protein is CASSLMWTNNNEQFF. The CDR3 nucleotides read TGTGCCAGCAGCTTAATGTGGACTAATAACAATGAGCAGTTCTTC.

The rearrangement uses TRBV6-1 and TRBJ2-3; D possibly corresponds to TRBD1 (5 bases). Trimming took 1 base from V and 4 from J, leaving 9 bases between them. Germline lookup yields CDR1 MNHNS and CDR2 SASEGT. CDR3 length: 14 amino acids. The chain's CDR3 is CASSEGGSADTQYF. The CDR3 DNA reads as TGTGCCAGCAGTGAAGGGGGCTCGGCAGATACGCAGTATTTT.

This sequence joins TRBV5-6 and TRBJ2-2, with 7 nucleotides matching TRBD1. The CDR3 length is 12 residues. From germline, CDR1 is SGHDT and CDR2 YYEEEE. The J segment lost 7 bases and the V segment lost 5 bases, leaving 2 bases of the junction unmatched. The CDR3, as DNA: TGTGCCAGCAGTACAGGGGTCGGGGAGCTGTTTTTT. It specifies CASSTGVGELFF.

The CDR3 reads CASSLGWDGSSYEQYF. The CDR3 nucleotides are TGTGCCAGCAGCTTAGGTTGGGACGGGAGCTCCTACGAGCAGTACTTC. The chain employs TRBV11-2 and TRBJ2-7, with a weak D call TRBD2 (6 bases). CDR3 size: 16 residues. V was cut by 1 base and J by 0 bases, with 13 bases left in between. Germline assignment: CDR1 SGHAT and CDR2 FQNNGV.

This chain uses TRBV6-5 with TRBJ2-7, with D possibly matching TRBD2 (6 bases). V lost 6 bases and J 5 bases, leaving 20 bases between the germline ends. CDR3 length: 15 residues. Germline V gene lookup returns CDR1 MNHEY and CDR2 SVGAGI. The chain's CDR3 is CASSRGTVVRDEQYF. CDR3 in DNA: TGTGCCAGCAGCCGCGGGACGGTGGTTCGGGACGAGCAGTACTTC.

The DNA of the CDR3 is TGTGCCAGCAGCCAAGATATGAGCGGGGCTCTGATTGAGCAGTTCTTC. Translation: CASSQDMSGALIEQFF. This chain uses TRBV4-2 with TRBJ2-1, with TRBD2 identical over 7 bases. CDR1 and CDR2 (germline): LGHNA, YNFKEQ. The CDR3 is made up of 16 amino acids. Trimming took 0 bases from V and 9 from J; bases not matched to a gene: 11.

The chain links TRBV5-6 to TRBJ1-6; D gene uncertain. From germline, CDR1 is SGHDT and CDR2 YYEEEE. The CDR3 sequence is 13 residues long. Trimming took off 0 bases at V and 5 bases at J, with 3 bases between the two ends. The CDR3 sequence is CASSLGHNSPLHF. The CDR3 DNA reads TGTGCCAGCAGCTTGGGGCATAATTCACCCCTCCACTTT.

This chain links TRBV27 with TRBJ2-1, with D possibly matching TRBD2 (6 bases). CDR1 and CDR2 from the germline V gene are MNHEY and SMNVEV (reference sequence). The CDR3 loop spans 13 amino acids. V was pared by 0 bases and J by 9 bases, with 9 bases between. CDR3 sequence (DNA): TGTGCCAGCAGTTTATCGGCAGCGGGTGAGCAGTTCTTC. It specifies CASSLSAAGEQFF.

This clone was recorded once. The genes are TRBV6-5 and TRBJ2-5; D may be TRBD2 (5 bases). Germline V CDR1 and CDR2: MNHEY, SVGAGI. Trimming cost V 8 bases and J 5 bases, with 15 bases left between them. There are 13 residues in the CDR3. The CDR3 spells CASVQGGVETQYF. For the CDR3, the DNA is TGTGCCAGCGTACAAGGAGGCGTGGAGACCCAGTACTTC.

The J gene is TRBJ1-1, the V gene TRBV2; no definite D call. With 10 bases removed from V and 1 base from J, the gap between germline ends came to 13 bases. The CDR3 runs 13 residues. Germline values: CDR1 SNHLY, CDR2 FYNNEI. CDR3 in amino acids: CATTRLANTEAFF. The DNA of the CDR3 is TGTGCCACTACTCGACTGGCGAACACTGAAGCTTTCTTT. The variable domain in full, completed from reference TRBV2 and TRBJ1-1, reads EPEVTQTPSHQVTQMGQEVILRCVPISNHLYFYWYRQILGQKVEFLVSFYNNEISEKSEIFDDQFSVERPDGSNFTLKIRSTKLEDSAMYFCATTRLANTEAFFGQGTRLTVV.